This TCR beta chain was captured by sequencing in a study of shared clonotypes between healthy human individuals. This CDR3 contains 13 residues. Germline V gene sequence: CDR1 SGHAT, CDR2 FQNNGV. Trimming took 1 base from V and 3 from J, leaving 7 bases between them. A remark on this clone: Its target is unknown.

Per the original data handling: There were no quality scores in the junction-only immunoSEQ sequences, so filtering differed. TCRdb's table, derived via immunoSEQ multiplex PCR, lists solely in-frame clones and lacks some. The V and J calls and clone size are taken from that table; D and trimming were inferred from the DNA. The sample carries approximately 600,000 clones, roughly 96% recorded once. Study-level findings and limits: Despite large depth, sorted-subset datasets appeared incompletely sequenced. Only blood was sampled; tissue repertoires likely differ. Researchers found naive subsets generally carried larger estimated richness than memory subsets.

CD45RO-negative cells were positively selected for CCR7, leaving out terminally differentiated effector memory CD45RA+ cells. This clonotype originated in a woman aged 25 to 45 in good health. This rearrangement joins TRBV11-2 to TRBJ2-7; D ambiguous. Material for sequencing was naive CD8+ T cells sorted from blood. CDR3 DNA sequence: TGTGCCAGCAGCTTAGGGCCCTACTACGAGCAGTACTTC. It encodes CASSLGPYYEQYF. Filled out from reference TRBV11-2 and TRBJ2-7, the complete variable domain reads EAGVAQSPRYKIIEKRQSVAFWCNPISGHATLYWYQQILGQGPKLLIQFQNNGVVDDSQLPKDRFSAERLKGVDSTLKIQPAKLEDSAVYLCASSLGPYYEQYFGPGTRLTVT.